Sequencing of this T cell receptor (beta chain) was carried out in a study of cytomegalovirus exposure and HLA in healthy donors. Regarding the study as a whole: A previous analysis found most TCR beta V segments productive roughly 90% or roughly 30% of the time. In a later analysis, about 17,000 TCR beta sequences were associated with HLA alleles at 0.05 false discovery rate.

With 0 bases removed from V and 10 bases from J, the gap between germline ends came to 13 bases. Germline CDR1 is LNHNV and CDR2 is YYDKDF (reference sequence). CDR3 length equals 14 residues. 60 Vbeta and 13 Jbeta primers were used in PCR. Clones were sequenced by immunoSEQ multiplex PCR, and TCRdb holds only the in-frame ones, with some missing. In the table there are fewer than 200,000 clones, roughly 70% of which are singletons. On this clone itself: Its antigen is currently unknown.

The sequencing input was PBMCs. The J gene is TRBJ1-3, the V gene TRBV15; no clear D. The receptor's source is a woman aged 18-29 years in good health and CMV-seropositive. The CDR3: CATSREIGSGTIYF. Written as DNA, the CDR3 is TGTGCCACCAGCAGAGAAATTGGGTCGGGTACCATATATTTT.